A selection of T cell receptor beta chains follows, all from one sample in a study of CD8+ T cells in alopecia areata. Here immunoSEQ multiplex PCR was the method, and the copy in TCRdb shows in-frame clones only, minus some. The repertoire has more than 95,000 clones, about 54% of them found once; the top ten carry 25% to 30%. Sequenced here: CD8+ T cells sorted from blood, sampled at week 4, from a patient treated with tofacitinib. The receptor source for this set is a human donor with alopecia areata. The CDR3 runs from the conserved cysteine through the conserved F or W. A D gene is named only where the DNA matches it firmly. Expanded clones get a size class; other rows say once, few or many, or leave the size out.

d_call clone_size j_call v_call cdr3_nt cdr3_aa
- - TRBJ2-7 TRBV5-6 TGTGCCAGCAGCCCAGGAAGCTCCTACGAGCAGTACTTC CASSPGSSYEQYF
TRBD2 few TRBJ2-3 TRBV30 TGTGCCTGGGGTTCTAGCGGGGGGCACAATTTT CAWGSSGGHNF
TRBD2 - TRBJ2-2 TRBV25-1 TGTGCCAGCAGTGAATTCGAAGCGGGGTGGACCGGGGAGCTGTTTTTT CASSEFEAGWTGELFF
- - TRBJ2-3 TRBV7-3 TGTGCCAGCAGCCCCTTAGGCACAGATACGCAGTATTTT CASSPLGTDTQYF
- - TRBJ1-5 TRBV5-6 TGTGCCAGCAGCGTGGGAGGGGTAACGCATCAGCCCCAGCATTTT CASSVGGVTHQPQHF
TRBD1 - TRBJ2-5 TRBV29-1 TGCAGCGCGATCGGGACAGGGAGGGAGACCCAGTACTTC CSAIGTGRETQYF
- - TRBJ2-7 TRBV30 TGTGCCTGGGGAGGGGGGCTCTCCTACGAGCAGTACTTC CAWGGGLSYEQYF
- - TRBJ2-1 TRBV27 TGTGCCAGCAGTCCGAGCGGCAATGAGCAGTTCTTC CASSPSGNEQFF
TRBD1 - TRBJ2-7 TRBV7-6 TGTGCCAGCAGCGGGACAGGAAACTCCTACGAGCAGTACTTC CASSGTGNSYEQYF
- few TRBJ2-5 TRBV19 TGTGCCAGTAGCCTTAAAGGGCCCACCGGGAAACACCAAGAGACCCAGTACTTC CASSLKGPTGKHQETQYF
- - TRBJ2-4 TRBV20-1 TGCAGTGCTCGCGCAAAAAACATTCAGTACTTC CSARAKNIQYF
TRBD1 - TRBJ1-1 TRBV2 TGTGCCAGAGATACCGGGACAGCAAACACTGAAGCTTTCTTT CARDTGTANTEAFF
- - TRBJ2-6 TRBV19 TGTGCCAGTAGTGCGGCCTTGGCTGGGGCCAACGTCCTGACTTTC CASSAALAGANVLTF
- - TRBJ2-2 TRBV11-1 TGTGCCAGCAGCTTAGGTGTCACCGGGGAGCTGTTTTTT CASSLGVTGELFF
- - TRBJ2-3 TRBV29-1 TGCAGCGTTTTCCCTCATGTGGCAGATACGCAGTATTTT CSVFPHVADTQYF
TRBD2 - TRBJ2-3 TRBV2 TGTGCCAGCAGCCGGACTAGCGGGGGAGCCGGAGATACGCAGTATTTT CASSRTSGGAGDTQYF
- - TRBJ1-2 TRBV29-1 TGCAGCGTTGAAGACAGGGAGGTCTATGGCTACACCTTC CSVEDREVYGYTF
- - TRBJ1-2 TRBV30 TGTGCCTGGACGAGGGGTTTGGGAGCTGGCTACACCTTC CAWTRGLGAGYTF
- - TRBJ1-2 TRBV4-3 TGCGCCAGCAGCCAAGATCAGTGGGTTTGGTATGGCTACACCTTC CASSQDQWVWYGYTF
- few TRBJ2-5 TRBV29-1 TGCAGCGTTGAAGACCCTTGGACGGCATCCGACCAAGAGACCCAGTACTTC CSVEDPWTASDQETQYF
- - TRBJ2-7 TRBV7-9 TGTGCCAGCAGCCCAAGGGGGGCCTCTGCCAGCGAGCAGTACTTC CASSPRGASASEQYF
- few TRBJ1-6 TRBV2 TGTGCCAGCAGGGTTTCTAGGGACGATTCACCCCTCCACTTT CASRVSRDDSPLHF
- - TRBJ2-7 TRBV30 TGTGCCTGGTATGGGGGCGGCGAGCAGTACTTC CAWYGGGEQYF
TRBD1 - TRBJ1-2 TRBV7-9 TGTGCCAGCAGACCCGGTTGGAGGGGGCTGGACTATGGCTACACCTTC CASRPGWRGLDYGYTF
- few TRBJ2-7 TRBV9 TGTGCCAGCAGCGTAGCTCCGACTAGTTGGATCGAGCAGTACTTC CASSVAPTSWIEQYF
- - TRBJ1-1 TRBV30 TGTGCCTGGAGTGTTACGGGCGGGACAGAAGCTTTCTTT CAWSVTGGTEAFF
- - TRBJ2-5 TRBV5-4 TGTGCCAGCAGTGGCCCACAAGAGACCCAGTACTTC CASSGPQETQYF
TRBD2 - TRBJ2-1 TRBV27 TGTGCCAGCAGTTCAACTAGCGGGGGGGCCCCCTACAATGAGCAGTTCTTC CASSSTSGGAPYNEQFF
- - TRBJ1-2 TRBV7-9 TGTGCCAGCAGCCTCGGGGATCCAGCGGCCTATGGCTACACCTTC CASSLGDPAAYGYTF
- - TRBJ2-3 TRBV11-1 TGTGCCAGCAGCTCCGGGGTCCCAGATACGCAGTATTTT CASSSGVPDTQYF
- - TRBJ2-1 TRBV29-1 TGCAGCGCCAAGAAGATGGAGGAAGCCTACAATGAGCAGTTCTTC CSAKKMEEAYNEQFF
TRBD1 - TRBJ2-7 TRBV30 TGTGCCTGGAGTGAAGGGACAGGACGGTACGAGCAGTACTTC CAWSEGTGRYEQYF
- - TRBJ1-1 TRBV12-5 TGTGCTAGTTCACCCCAGGAGAAGAACACTGAAGCTTTCTTT CASSPQEKNTEAFF
- - TRBJ2-7 TRBV7-9 TGTGCCAGCAGCCAAGACTACGAGCAGTACTTC CASSQDYEQYF
TRBD2 - TRBJ2-1 TRBV10-3 TGTGCCATCAGTGAGTCGAGGCTAGCGGGCAATGAGCAGTTCTTC CAISESRLAGNEQFF
TRBD2 few TRBJ2-7 TRBV4-2 TGTGCCAGCAGCAGAACTAGCGGGAGCTCCTACGAGCAGTACTTC CASSRTSGSSYEQYF
- - TRBJ2-1 TRBV6-6 TGTGCCAGCACCCAGGGACCTGAGCAGTTCTTC CASTQGPEQFF
- few TRBJ1-2 TRBV9 TGTGCCAGCAGCGTAGACGGACAGAGCATCTATGGCTACACCTTC CASSVDGQSIYGYTF
- few TRBJ2-7 TRBV29-1 TGCAGCGTTGAACAGTACTACGAGCAGTACTTC CSVEQYYEQYF
- - TRBJ2-5 TRBV7-9 TGTGCCAGCAGCTCCTTCCGGGACCACCAAGAGACCCAGTACTTC CASSSFRDHQETQYF
- - TRBJ2-2 TRBV5-1 TGCGCCAGCAGCCCTCGGGACCCGCCGGGCACCGGGGAGCTGTTTTTT CASSPRDPPGTGELFF
TRBD1 - TRBJ1-5 TRBV30 TGTGCCTGGAGTGTTAAGGACAGGGGCAAAAATCAGCCCCAGCATTTT CAWSVKDRGKNQPQHF
- - TRBJ2-7 TRBV27 TGTGCCAGCCGGGATCCCTACGAGCAGTACTTC CASRDPYEQYF
TRBD2 - TRBJ2-7 TRBV29-1 TGCAGCGTTGTGTACAGCGGGGAGCCCGAGCAGTACTTC CSVVYSGEPEQYF
- - TRBJ2-3 TRBV7-2 TGTGCCAGCAGCCCCTGGGCAGGGGGCACAGATACGCAGTATTTT CASSPWAGGTDTQYF
TRBD1 - TRBJ2-6 TRBV28 TGTGCCAGCAGTTTCGGGACAGGGGATTTGAGAGGGGCCAACGTCCTGACTTTC CASSFGTGDLRGANVLTF
TRBD2 - TRBJ2-7 TRBV30 TGTGCCTTGGGGGGAGGGTCCTACGAGCAGTACTTC CALGGGSYEQYF
- - TRBJ2-3 TRBV27 TGTGCCACACAACCCCTACCTCGAACAGATACGCAGTATTTT CATQPLPRTDTQYF
- few TRBJ1-4 TRBV30 TGTGCCTCGGAGGGAGAAAAACTGTTTTTT CASEGEKLFF
- few TRBJ2-2 TRBV30 TGTGCCTGGAGCGAGTTAGCGAACACCGGGGAGCTGTTTTTT CAWSELANTGELFF
- - TRBJ2-5 TRBV29-1 TGCAGCGTTGAAGATCAGGGTTTGGAGACCCAGTACTTC CSVEDQGLETQYF
TRBD1 few TRBJ2-1 TRBV29-1 TGCAGCGTTGAAAAGGGTAGCAGGGGGCATGGTGAGCAGTTCTTC CSVEKGSRGHGEQFF